Listed below are T cell receptor beta chains from one sample, sequenced in a study of OX40 agonist ivuxolimab in advanced cancers. Measured with immunoSEQ multiplex PCR; TCRdb has only the in-frame clones, and not every one. This sample has 45,000 to 70,000 clones, with 83% found just once. The sample consisted of CD4+ or CD8+ T cells sorted from blood, taken in a trial of the OX40 agonist ivuxolimab. Every receptor here comes from an adult with an advanced solid tumor such as melanoma, head and neck, liver or kidney cancer. Each CDR3 is given with its conserved first and last residue. A D gene is named only where the DNA matches it firmly. Some rows have no size entry. The others give once, few or many, or a class for an expanded clone.

V gene: TRBV27; J gene: TRBJ1-5; clone size: medium-sized; D gene: TRBD1; CDR3 protein: CASSYRQGNQPQHF; CDR3 DNA: TGTGCCAGCAGTTACCGACAGGGTAATCAGCCCCAGCATTTT
V gene: TRBV6-1; J gene: TRBJ2-7; clone size: -; D gene: -; CDR3 protein: CAGGRVDLGEQYF; CDR3 DNA: TGTGCCGGAGGTCGGGTTGACCTGGGGGAGCAGTACTTC
V gene: TRBV19; J gene: TRBJ2-2; clone size: -; D gene: -; CDR3 protein: CASSRSGTNTGELFF; CDR3 DNA: TGTGCCAGTAGTCGGTCGGGGACGAACACCGGGGAGCTGTTTTTT
V gene: TRBV5-8; J gene: TRBJ2-3; clone size: -; D gene: -; CDR3 protein: CASSLSRADTQYF; CDR3 DNA: TGTGCCAGCAGCTTGTCCAGAGCAGATACGCAGTATTTT
V gene: TRBV18; J gene: TRBJ2-3; clone size: -; D gene: TRBD2; CDR3 protein: CASSPVTSGTDTQYF; CDR3 DNA: TGTGCCAGCTCCCCTGTTACTAGCGGCACAGATACGCAGTATTTT
V gene: TRBV6-1; J gene: TRBJ2-7; clone size: few; D gene: TRBD1; CDR3 protein: CASGSGTGVYGEQYF; CDR3 DNA: TGTGCCAGCGGTTCCGGGACAGGGGTATATGGCGAGCAGTACTTC
V gene: TRBV18; J gene: TRBJ2-5; clone size: -; D gene: -; CDR3 protein: CASSRRQEETQYF; CDR3 DNA: TGTGCCAGCTCAAGACGGCAAGAAGAGACCCAGTACTTC
V gene: TRBV7-9; J gene: TRBJ2-6; clone size: few; D gene: -; CDR3 protein: CASSLAREANVLTF; CDR3 DNA: TGTGCCAGCAGCTTAGCGCGGGAGGCCAACGTCCTGACTTTC
V gene: TRBV9; J gene: TRBJ2-3; clone size: -; D gene: TRBD2; CDR3 protein: CASSVDEREGTDTQYF; CDR3 DNA: TGTGCCAGCAGCGTAGATGAGCGGGAGGGTACAGATACGCAGTATTTT
V gene: TRBV9; J gene: TRBJ2-3; clone size: -; D gene: -; CDR3 protein: CASSEYTDTQYF; CDR3 DNA: TGTGCCAGCAGCGAATACACAGATACGCAGTATTTT
V gene: TRBV6-6; J gene: TRBJ2-5; clone size: few; D gene: -; CDR3 protein: CASSYRDETQYF; CDR3 DNA: TGTGCCAGCAGTTACAGGGATGAGACCCAGTACTTC
V gene: TRBV4-2; J gene: TRBJ1-1; clone size: -; D gene: -; CDR3 protein: CASSPSDRPNTEAFF; CDR3 DNA: TGTGCCAGCAGCCCTTCGGACAGACCGAACACTGAAGCTTTCTTT
V gene: TRBV2; J gene: TRBJ2-5; clone size: -; D gene: -; CDR3 protein: CASRAGQLQETQYF; CDR3 DNA: TGTGCCAGCAGAGCGGGACAGCTCCAAGAGACCCAGTACTTC
V gene: TRBV30; J gene: TRBJ2-3; clone size: -; D gene: TRBD2; CDR3 protein: CAWSAGLAVPTDTQYF; CDR3 DNA: TGTGCCTGGAGTGCAGGGCTAGCGGTCCCCACAGATACGCAGTATTTT
V gene: TRBV6-1; J gene: TRBJ1-4; clone size: -; D gene: -; CDR3 protein: CASSLTVNEKLFF; CDR3 DNA: TGTGCCAGCAGTTTGACGGTAAATGAAAAACTGTTTTTT
V gene: TRBV2; J gene: TRBJ2-5; clone size: -; D gene: -; CDR3 protein: CASSGQPQETQYF; CDR3 DNA: TGTGCCAGCAGTGGGCAGCCCCAAGAGACCCAGTACTTC
V gene: TRBV9; J gene: TRBJ2-2; clone size: -; D gene: TRBD1; CDR3 protein: CASSAPGQGLGELFF; CDR3 DNA: TGTGCCAGCAGCGCCCCGGGACAGGGGTTGGGGGAGCTGTTTTTT
V gene: TRBV28; J gene: TRBJ1-1; clone size: few; D gene: -; CDR3 protein: CASGYTEAFF; CDR3 DNA: TGTGCCAGCGGGTACACTGAAGCTTTCTTT
V gene: TRBV29-1; J gene: TRBJ1-1; clone size: -; D gene: -; CDR3 protein: CSVGGQMNTEAFF; CDR3 DNA: TGCAGCGTTGGTGGGCAGATGAACACTGAAGCTTTCTTT
V gene: TRBV29-1; J gene: TRBJ2-1; clone size: few; D gene: -; CDR3 protein: CSVRASYNEQFF; CDR3 DNA: TGCAGCGTGAGGGCGTCCTACAATGAGCAGTTCTTC
V gene: TRBV5-5; J gene: TRBJ2-7; clone size: -; D gene: -; CDR3 protein: CASSLLGYEQYF; CDR3 DNA: TGTGCCAGCAGCTTGTTGGGTTACGAGCAGTACTTC
V gene: TRBV30; J gene: TRBJ1-3; clone size: -; D gene: -; CDR3 protein: CAWSVRRAGVELGNTIYF; CDR3 DNA: TGTGCCTGGAGTGTACGGAGAGCAGGAGTGGAGCTTGGAAACACCATATATTTT
V gene: TRBV6-5; J gene: TRBJ1-5; clone size: -; D gene: TRBD1; CDR3 protein: CASSRQGSQPQHF; CDR3 DNA: TGTGCCAGCAGCCGACAGGGGTCTCAGCCCCAGCATTTT
V gene: TRBV18; J gene: TRBJ2-7; clone size: once; D gene: TRBD1; CDR3 protein: CASSPLSRDSSYEQYF; CDR3 DNA: TGTGCCAGCTCTCCCTTAAGCCGGGACAGCTCCTACGAGCAGTACTTC
V gene: TRBV4-1; J gene: TRBJ2-5; clone size: -; D gene: TRBD2; CDR3 protein: CASSQIAGGLQETQYF; CDR3 DNA: TGCGCCAGCAGCCAAATAGCGGGAGGTCTCCAAGAGACCCAGTACTTC
V gene: TRBV18; J gene: TRBJ2-5; clone size: -; D gene: TRBD2; CDR3 protein: CASQPRAGGGETQYF; CDR3 DNA: TGTGCCAGCCAACCCCGCGCGGGAGGTGGAGAGACCCAGTACTTC
V gene: TRBV7-8; J gene: TRBJ2-1; clone size: -; D gene: -; CDR3 protein: CASSGWAYNEQFF; CDR3 DNA: TGTGCCAGCAGCGGTTGGGCCTACAATGAGCAGTTCTTC
V gene: TRBV29-1; J gene: TRBJ1-1; clone size: -; D gene: -; CDR3 protein: CSVDLWGMSGTEAFF; CDR3 DNA: TGCAGCGTTGACCTGTGGGGCATGAGCGGCACTGAAGCTTTCTTT
V gene: TRBV7-8; J gene: TRBJ2-7; clone size: once; D gene: -; CDR3 protein: CASSLVEYYEQYF; CDR3 DNA: TGTGCCAGCAGCTTAGTGGAGTACTACGAGCAGTACTTC
V gene: TRBV7-6; J gene: TRBJ1-4; clone size: -; D gene: -; CDR3 protein: CASSLAQGGEKLFF; CDR3 DNA: TGTGCCAGCAGCTTAGCACAGGGAGGTGAAAAACTGTTTTTT
V gene: TRBV10-3; J gene: TRBJ1-2; clone size: -; D gene: -; CDR3 protein: CAISESTVYGYTF; CDR3 DNA: TGTGCCATCAGTGAGTCGACAGTCTATGGCTACACCTTC
V gene: TRBV5-1; J gene: TRBJ2-3; clone size: -; D gene: TRBD1; CDR3 protein: CASSRDSPTDTQYF; CDR3 DNA: TGCGCCAGCAGTCGGGACAGCCCCACAGATACGCAGTATTTT
V gene: TRBV15; J gene: TRBJ1-5; clone size: -; D gene: -; CDR3 protein: CATSRDRRESPHF; CDR3 DNA: TGTGCCACCAGCAGAGATCGGAGGGAGAGCCCCCACTTT
V gene: TRBV4-1; J gene: TRBJ2-7; clone size: -; D gene: TRBD2; CDR3 protein: CASSQDSSGRGRYEQYF; CDR3 DNA: TGCGCCAGCAGCCAAGATTCCAGCGGGAGGGGTAGGTACGAGCAGTACTTC
V gene: TRBV2; J gene: TRBJ2-3; clone size: -; D gene: TRBD2; CDR3 protein: CASSAEGLATDTQYF; CDR3 DNA: TGTGCCAGCTCCGCCGAGGGACTAGCGACCGATACGCAGTATTTT
V gene: TRBV27; J gene: TRBJ1-6; clone size: -; D gene: TRBD1; CDR3 protein: CASSPFGQVGSPLHF; CDR3 DNA: TGTGCCAGCAGTCCTTTTGGACAGGTCGGGTCACCCCTCCACTTT
V gene: TRBV27; J gene: TRBJ1-5; clone size: -; D gene: TRBD1; CDR3 protein: CASSRAFDRAHQPQHF; CDR3 DNA: TGTGCCAGCAGCCGGGCCTTTGACAGGGCCCATCAGCCCCAGCATTTT
V gene: TRBV10-3; J gene: TRBJ2-1; clone size: -; D gene: TRBD1; CDR3 protein: CAIRADRASYNEQFF; CDR3 DNA: TGTGCCATCAGAGCGGACAGGGCATCCTACAATGAGCAGTTCTTC
V gene: TRBV11-1; J gene: TRBJ2-2; clone size: once; D gene: -; CDR3 protein: CAGGVGTGELFF; CDR3 DNA: TGTGCCGGGGGTGTGGGTACCGGGGAGCTGTTTTTT
V gene: TRBV6-1; J gene: TRBJ1-1; clone size: -; D gene: -; CDR3 protein: CASSEGRGLNTEAFF; CDR3 DNA: TGTGCCAGCAGTGAAGGAAGGGGGTTGAACACTGAAGCTTTCTTT
V gene: TRBV6-5; J gene: TRBJ1-1; clone size: -; D gene: -; CDR3 protein: CASSGPGVVNTEAFF; CDR3 DNA: TGTGCCAGCAGTGGACCGGGAGTGGTGAACACTGAAGCTTTCTTT
V gene: TRBV15; J gene: TRBJ1-5; clone size: -; D gene: TRBD1; CDR3 protein: CATSIDRGRQPQHF; CDR3 DNA: TGTGCCACCAGCATCGACAGGGGGCGGCAGCCCCAGCATTTT
V gene: TRBV5-8; J gene: TRBJ1-6; clone size: many; D gene: TRBD1; CDR3 protein: CASSLFVTGGSSPLHF; CDR3 DNA: TGTGCCAGCAGCTTGTTCGTGACAGGGGGGAGTTCACCCCTCCACTTT
V gene: TRBV15; J gene: TRBJ2-7; clone size: once; D gene: -; CDR3 protein: CATSRDLGYEQYF; CDR3 DNA: TGTGCCACCAGCAGAGATTTGGGCTACGAGCAGTACTTC
V gene: TRBV4-1; J gene: TRBJ1-2; clone size: -; D gene: -; CDR3 protein: CASSQDLGVDGYTF; CDR3 DNA: TGCGCCAGCAGCCAAGATCTAGGTGTAGATGGCTACACCTTC
V gene: TRBV27; J gene: TRBJ1-5; clone size: -; D gene: -; CDR3 protein: CASSLAGQPQHF; CDR3 DNA: TGTGCCAGCAGTTTAGCCGGTCAGCCCCAGCATTTT
V gene: TRBV27; J gene: TRBJ1-2; clone size: -; D gene: TRBD1; CDR3 protein: CASSFHQGARGYTF; CDR3 DNA: TGTGCCAGCAGTTTTCATCAGGGGGCGCGTGGCTACACCTTC
V gene: TRBV6-6; J gene: TRBJ1-2; clone size: -; D gene: -; CDR3 protein: CASSYSGTNYGYTF; CDR3 DNA: TGTGCCAGCAGCTACTCCGGCACCAACTATGGCTACACCTTC
V gene: TRBV5-4; J gene: TRBJ1-1; clone size: -; D gene: TRBD1; CDR3 protein: CASSPGTVNTEAFF; CDR3 DNA: TGTGCCAGCAGCCCCGGGACAGTGAACACTGAAGCTTTCTTT
V gene: TRBV18; J gene: TRBJ2-2; clone size: -; D gene: -; CDR3 protein: CASSPPRQPNTGELFF; CDR3 DNA: TGTGCCAGCTCACCACCGCGCCAGCCGAACACCGGGGAGCTGTTTTTT
V gene: TRBV19; J gene: TRBJ2-1; clone size: -; D gene: -; CDR3 protein: CASSMRGSSYNEQFF; CDR3 DNA: TGTGCCAGTAGTATGAGGGGGAGCTCCTACAATGAGCAGTTCTTC
V gene: TRBV6-1; J gene: TRBJ2-7; clone size: -; D gene: TRBD2; CDR3 protein: CASSGWGGGLVDEQYF; CDR3 DNA: TGTGCCAGCAGTGGTTGGGGAGGGGGACTAGTAGACGAGCAGTACTTC